This TCR beta chain was profiled in a study of T-cell reconstitution after alpha-beta-depleted transplantation in children. This clonotype was counted only a few times. The antigen is not known. V was clipped by 4 bases and J by 4 bases, with 18 bases between them. The CDR3 extends over 16 amino acids. Germline V gene lookup returns CDR1 SGHRS and CDR2 YFSETQ. The study, taken as a whole, reports: After transplant, high TCRbeta diversity at day 60 in some patients arose from surviving recipient T cells and thymic progenitors.

Unique molecular identifiers tagged the TCRbeta library. A single record per CDR3 protein comes from TCRdb applying MiXCR to the PCR reads. The table includes about a million distinct CDR3 sequences, under 30% detected once. Material: PBMCs, mostly from graft donor cells, obtained 360 days after TCRalphabeta/CD19-depleted stem cell transplant. This receptor was identified in a boy younger than two who had a stem cell transplant for SCID, so the T cells may come from the graft donor. The chain employs TRBV5-1 and TRBJ2-1; D perhaps matches TRBD2 (6 bases). The CDR3 DNA is TGCGCCAGCAGCGTAGTGGGGGGTAGTCCTTACAATGAGCAGTTCTTC. This sequence encodes CASSVVGGSPYNEQFF.